This T cell receptor (beta chain) was sequenced in a study of radiotherapy plus CTLA-4 blockade in lung cancer. Study-wide points: Tumor-origin TCR clones grew in blood after radiotherapy plus ipilimumab.

The length of the CDR3 is 12 residues. Germline V gives CDR1 MGHDK, CDR2 SYGVNS. Trimming took 2 bases from V and 5 from J, leaving 3 bases between them. Notes on this clone: Its target is unknown.

It was focal radiation plus CTLA-4 blockade with ipilimumab that patients with chemo-refractory metastatic non-small-cell lung cancer received. Produced via immunoSEQ multiplex PCR; TCRdb's table is partial and in-frame only. The sample lists 62,000 or so clones; roughly 78% were seen once. Material: peripheral blood, obtained from a patient treated with radiotherapy plus ipilimumab. The chain couples TRBV25-1 to TRBJ1-4; D is unclear. The sequence came from a human donor with non-small cell lung cancer who had a complete response to radiotherapy plus ipilimumab. CDR3 coding DNA: TGTGCCAGCAGTGAACCGAATGAAAAACTGTTTTTT. Its translation: CASSEPNEKLFF.